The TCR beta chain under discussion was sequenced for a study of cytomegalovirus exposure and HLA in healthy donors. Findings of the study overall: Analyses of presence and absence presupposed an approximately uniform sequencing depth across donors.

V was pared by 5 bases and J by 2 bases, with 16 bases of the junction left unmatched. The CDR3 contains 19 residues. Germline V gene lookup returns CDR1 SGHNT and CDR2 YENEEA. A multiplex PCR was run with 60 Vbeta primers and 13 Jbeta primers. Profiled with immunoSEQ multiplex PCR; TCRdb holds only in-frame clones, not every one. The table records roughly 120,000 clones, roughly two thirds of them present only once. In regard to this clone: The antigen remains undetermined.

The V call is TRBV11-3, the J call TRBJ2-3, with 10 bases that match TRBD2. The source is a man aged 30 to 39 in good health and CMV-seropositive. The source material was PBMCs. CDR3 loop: CASSDASGSRGGITDTQYF. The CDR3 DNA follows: TGTGCCAGCAGCGACGCTAGCGGGAGTAGGGGAGGGATCACAGATACGCAGTATTTT.